This T cell receptor (beta chain) comes out of a study of CXCR3 chemokines and chemotherapy response in bladder cancer (dated by TCRdb to between 2021 and 2024). A note on the overall study: The study set out to examine whether the activity of the CXCR3 chemokine system within tumors predicted response to chemotherapy in human bladder cancer.

Library method: PCR. The data were produced on an Illumina HiSeq 2500. The public reads were run again by TCRdb, first through fastp at Q25 and then through MiXCR, and only productive beta chains were kept. Each record represents a unique CDR3 protein, reported with the most common genes and DNA among its rows. Present in this sample are around 13,000 distinct CDR3 sequences, around 12% of which were seen just once. Of the sample, 25% to 30% is held by the ten largest clones. This clonotype is considered medium-sized (0.01 to 0.1%). Its antigen is not yet known. No much larger clone exists at a distance of one base, and base qualities are not known. Reading from cysteine to phenylalanine, the CDR3 counts 14 amino acids. The DNA shown is the 42-base CDR3, in frame from base 1. The CDR1 and CDR2 encoded by the germline V gene (reference sequence) are LNHDA and SQIVND. At the junction V is shortened by 5 bases and J by 5 bases, with 16 bases in between.

Here the chain combines TRBV19 and TRBJ2-7; the D region is possibly TRBD1 or TRBD2, each matching across 5 bases. The TCR originated in a human donor with bladder cancer that did not respond to neoadjuvant chemotherapy. The specimen was taken from a patient whose treatment included neoadjuvant chemotherapy. This receptor has the CDR3 CASSWSRGTNEQYF. The DNA sequence is as follows: TGTGCCAGTAGTTGGAGTCGGGGCACCAACGAGCAGTACTTC.